This T cell receptor beta chain is from a study of CD8+ T cells in alopecia areata. As for the study in general: Among treated patients, oral tofacitinib was administered at 5 to 10 mg twice daily. General study points: Besides other cells, scalp samples also yield sequences of resident alphabeta T cells from normal skin.

In its sample, this clone was seen once. Antigen: not known. Isolated RNA was reverse transcribed into cDNA used as the sequencing template. Sequencing used immunoSEQ multiplex PCR; TCRdb keeps in-frame clones, though not all of them. This sample has 150,000 to 200,000 clones, with less than 80% found just once. CDR3 length: 15 amino acids. V gave up 1 base and J gave up 2 bases, with 13 bases separating them. Germline CDR1 SQVTM, CDR2 ANQGSEA. From alopecia areata patients, lesional scalp punch biopsies and peripheral blood were collected. Sorting of CD4+ and CD8+ T cells was performed on PBMCs. V gene TRBV29-1 combines with J gene TRBJ2-3; D may be TRBD2 (7 bases). This material consisted of CD8+ T cells sorted from blood, taken at week 0. The sequence was collected from a human donor with alopecia areata. The chain's CDR3 is CSVEARGRVTDTQYF. The CDR3 region has the DNA TGCAGCGTTGAAGCGCGGGGGCGCGTCACAGATACGCAGTATTTT.